This passage covers 4 T cell receptor beta chains from one sample sequenced in a study of blood T cell repertoires in COVID-19. Some clones are missing from TCRdb's copy, which holds only in-frame ones; the method was immunoSEQ multiplex PCR. Counted here are 250,000 to 400,000 clones, roughly 89% occurring once; the ten biggest clones make up about 5.2%. Material for sequencing was PBMCs or T cells enriched from blood (not recorded which). Every receptor here comes from a man between 60 and 75 years old who had recovered from COVID-19.

The V gene is TRBV9, the J gene TRBJ2-7; tentatively, D is TRBD2 (5 bases). The germline V gene has CDR1 SGDLS and CDR2 YYNGEE. V was pared by 2 bases and J by 5 bases, with 14 bases between. The CDR3 is 14 amino acids. In nucleotides, the CDR3 is TGTGCCAGCAGCGTGGGGTACACGGGAAACGAGCAGTACTTC. It yields the protein CASSVGYTGNEQYF.

The gene calls are TRBV7-2 and TRBJ1-2, with 7 nucleotides matching TRBD1. The J segment lost 3 bases and the V segment lost 5 bases, leaving 6 bases of the junction unmatched. CDR3 length: 14 residues. From germline, CDR1 is SGHTA and CDR2 FQGNSA. CDR3 protein: CASSGRQGYYGYTF. The CDR3 nucleotides read TGTGCCAGCAGCGGAAGACAGGGCTACTATGGCTACACCTTC.

The rearrangement joins TRBV28 to TRBJ2-2; 8 bases align to TRBD1. The CDR3 has 16 amino acids. Germline CDR1 is MDHEN and CDR2 is SYDVKM. With V trimmed by 2 bases and J by 1 base, 3 bases remained unmatched. Here the CDR3 DNA reads TGTGCCAGCAGTTTACGAGGACAGGGGAACACCGGGGAGCTGTTTTTT. Residues: CASSLRGQGNTGELFF.

The chain links TRBV6-5 to TRBJ1-2, with D perhaps TRBD1 (5 bases). The CDR3 sequence is 12 residues long. CDR1 is MNHEY and CDR2 is SVGAGI in the germline V gene. V was shortened by 2 bases and J by 8 bases, with 9 bases between the two germline ends. CDR3 loop: CASSYRGGGYTF. The CDR3 bases are TGTGCCAGCAGTTACAGGGGAGGAGGCTACACCTTC.